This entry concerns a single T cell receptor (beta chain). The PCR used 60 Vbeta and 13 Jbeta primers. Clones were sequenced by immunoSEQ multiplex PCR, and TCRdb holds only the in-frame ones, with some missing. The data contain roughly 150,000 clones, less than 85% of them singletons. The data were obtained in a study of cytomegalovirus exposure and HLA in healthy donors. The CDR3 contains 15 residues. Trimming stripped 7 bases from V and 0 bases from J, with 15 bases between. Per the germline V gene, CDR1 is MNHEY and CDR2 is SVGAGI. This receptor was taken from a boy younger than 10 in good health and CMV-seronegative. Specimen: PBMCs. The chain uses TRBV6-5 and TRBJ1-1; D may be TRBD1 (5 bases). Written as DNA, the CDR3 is TGTGCCAGCATCAACCGGGAGGGGATGAACACTGAAGCTTTCTTT. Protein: CASINREGMNTEAFF.